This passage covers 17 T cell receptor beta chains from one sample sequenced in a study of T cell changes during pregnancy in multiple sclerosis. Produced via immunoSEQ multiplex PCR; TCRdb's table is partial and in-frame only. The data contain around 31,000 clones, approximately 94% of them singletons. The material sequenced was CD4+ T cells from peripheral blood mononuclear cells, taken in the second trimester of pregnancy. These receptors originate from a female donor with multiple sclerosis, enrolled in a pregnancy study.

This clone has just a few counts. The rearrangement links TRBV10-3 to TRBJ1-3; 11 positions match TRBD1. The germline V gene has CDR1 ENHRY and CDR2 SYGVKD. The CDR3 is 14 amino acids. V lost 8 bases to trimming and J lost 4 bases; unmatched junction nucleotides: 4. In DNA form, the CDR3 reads TGTGCCATCGGACAGGGGGCATCGGGAAACACCATATATTTT. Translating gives CAIGQGASGNTIYF.

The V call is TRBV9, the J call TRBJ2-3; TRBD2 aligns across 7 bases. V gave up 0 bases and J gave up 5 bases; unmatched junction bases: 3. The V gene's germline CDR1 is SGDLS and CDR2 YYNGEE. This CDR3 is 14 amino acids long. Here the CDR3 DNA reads TGTGCCAGCAGCGTAGGTAGCGGGCGAGATACGCAGTATTTT. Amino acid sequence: CASSVGSGRDTQYF. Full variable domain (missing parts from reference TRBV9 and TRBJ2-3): DSGVTQTPKHLITATGQRVTLRCSPRSGDLSVYWYQQSLDQGLQFLIQYYNGEERAKGNILERFSAQQFPDLHSELNLSSLELGDSALYFCASSVGSGRDTQYFGPGTRLTVL.

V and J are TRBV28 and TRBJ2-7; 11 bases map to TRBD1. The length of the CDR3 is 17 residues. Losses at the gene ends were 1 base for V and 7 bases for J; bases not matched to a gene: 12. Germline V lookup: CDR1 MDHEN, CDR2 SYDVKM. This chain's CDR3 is CASSLYTRTGGYGEQYF. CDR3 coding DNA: TGTGCCAGCAGTTTATACACCCGGACAGGGGGCTATGGGGAGCAGTACTTC.

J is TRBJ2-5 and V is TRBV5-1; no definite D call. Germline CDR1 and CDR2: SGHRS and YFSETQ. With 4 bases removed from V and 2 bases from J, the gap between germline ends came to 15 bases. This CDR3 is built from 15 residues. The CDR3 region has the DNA TGCGCCAGCAGCCGCAAACCAGGAACACAAGAGACCCAGTACTTC. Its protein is CASSRKPGTQETQYF.

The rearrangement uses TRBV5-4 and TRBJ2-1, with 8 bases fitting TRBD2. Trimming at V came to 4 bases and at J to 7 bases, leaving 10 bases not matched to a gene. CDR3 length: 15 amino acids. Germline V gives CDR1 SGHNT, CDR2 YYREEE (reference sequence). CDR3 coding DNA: TGTGCCAGCAGCCTAGCGGGCTACCGAGGGAATGAGCAGTTCTTC. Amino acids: CASSLAGYRGNEQFF.

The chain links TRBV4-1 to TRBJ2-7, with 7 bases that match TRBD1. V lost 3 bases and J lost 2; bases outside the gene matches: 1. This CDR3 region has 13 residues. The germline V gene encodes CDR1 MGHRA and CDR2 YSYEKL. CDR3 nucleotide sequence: TGCGCCAGCAGCCATCAGGGGGCCTACGAGCAGTACTTC. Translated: CASSHQGAYEQYF.

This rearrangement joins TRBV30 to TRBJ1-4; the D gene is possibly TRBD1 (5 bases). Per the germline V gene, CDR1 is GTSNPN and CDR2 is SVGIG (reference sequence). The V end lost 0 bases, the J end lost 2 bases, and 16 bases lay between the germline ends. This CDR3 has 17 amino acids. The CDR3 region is CAWSVKGGVATNEKLFF. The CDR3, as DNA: TGTGCCTGGAGTGTAAAGGGAGGGGTAGCGACTAATGAAAAACTGTTTTTT.

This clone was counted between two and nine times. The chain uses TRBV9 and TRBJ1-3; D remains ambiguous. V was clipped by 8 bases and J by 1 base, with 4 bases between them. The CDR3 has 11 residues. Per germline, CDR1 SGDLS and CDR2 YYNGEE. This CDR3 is CASQSGNTIYF. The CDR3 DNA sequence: TGTGCCAGTCAGTCTGGAAACACCATATATTTT.

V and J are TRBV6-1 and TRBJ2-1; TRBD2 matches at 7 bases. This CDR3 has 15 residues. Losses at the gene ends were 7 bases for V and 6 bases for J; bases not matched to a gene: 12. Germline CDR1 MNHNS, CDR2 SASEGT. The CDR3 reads CASMRLTLAVNEQFF. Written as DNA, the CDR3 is TGTGCCAGCATGAGACTCACTCTAGCGGTCAATGAGCAGTTCTTC.

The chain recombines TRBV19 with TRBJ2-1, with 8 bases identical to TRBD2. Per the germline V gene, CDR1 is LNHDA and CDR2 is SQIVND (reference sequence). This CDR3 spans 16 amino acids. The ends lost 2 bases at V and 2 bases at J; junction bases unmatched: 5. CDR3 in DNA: TGTGCCAGTAGTATAATAACTAGCGGAACCTACAATGAGCAGTTCTTC. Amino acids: CASSIITSGTYNEQFF.

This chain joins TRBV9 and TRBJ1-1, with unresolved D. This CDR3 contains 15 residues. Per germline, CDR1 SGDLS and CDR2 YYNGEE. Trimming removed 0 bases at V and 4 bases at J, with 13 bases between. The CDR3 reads CASSVGGGRGTEAFF. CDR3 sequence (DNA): TGTGCCAGCAGCGTAGGAGGCGGCAGAGGCACTGAAGCTTTCTTT.

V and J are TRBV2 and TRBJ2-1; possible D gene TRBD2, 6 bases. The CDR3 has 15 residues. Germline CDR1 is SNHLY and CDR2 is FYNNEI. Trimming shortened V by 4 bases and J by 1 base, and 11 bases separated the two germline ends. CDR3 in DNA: TGTGCCAGCAGTGCCGGGACTGTATCCTACAATGAGCAGTTCTTC. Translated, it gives CASSAGTVSYNEQFF.

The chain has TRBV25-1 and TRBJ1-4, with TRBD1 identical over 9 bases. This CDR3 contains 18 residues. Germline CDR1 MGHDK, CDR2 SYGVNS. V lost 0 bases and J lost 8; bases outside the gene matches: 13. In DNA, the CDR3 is TGTGCCAGCAGTGAATATTCGGGTCTGGGACAGGGAGGAGAAAAACTGTTTTTT. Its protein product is CASSEYSGLGQGGEKLFF.

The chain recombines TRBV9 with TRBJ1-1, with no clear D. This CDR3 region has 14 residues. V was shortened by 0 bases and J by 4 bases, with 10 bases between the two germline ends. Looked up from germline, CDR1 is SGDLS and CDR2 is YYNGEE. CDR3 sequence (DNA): TGTGCCAGCAGCGTAGGCCCAGAGGTCACTGAAGCTTTCTTT. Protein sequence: CASSVGPEVTEAFF.

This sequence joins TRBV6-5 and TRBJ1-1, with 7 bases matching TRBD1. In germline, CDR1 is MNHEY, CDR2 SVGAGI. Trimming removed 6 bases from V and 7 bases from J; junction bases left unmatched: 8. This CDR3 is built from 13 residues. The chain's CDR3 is CASRGTESSEAFF. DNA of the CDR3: TGTGCCAGCAGAGGGACAGAGTCAAGTGAAGCTTTCTTT.

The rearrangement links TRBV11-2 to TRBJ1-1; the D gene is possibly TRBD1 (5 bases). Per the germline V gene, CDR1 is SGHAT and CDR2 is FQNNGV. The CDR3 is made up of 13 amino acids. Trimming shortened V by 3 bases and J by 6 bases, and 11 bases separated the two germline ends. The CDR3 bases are TGTGCCAGCAGCTTCCAGGGTTTTTCTGAAGCTTTCTTT. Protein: CASSFQGFSEAFF.

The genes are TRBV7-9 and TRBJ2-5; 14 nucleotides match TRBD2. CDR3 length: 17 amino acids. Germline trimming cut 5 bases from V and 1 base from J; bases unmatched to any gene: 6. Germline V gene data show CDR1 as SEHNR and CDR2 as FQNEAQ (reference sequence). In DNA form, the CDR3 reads TGTGCCAGCAGCGAAGGACTAGCGGGAGGTTTCCAAGAGACCCAGTACTTC. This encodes CASSEGLAGGFQETQYF.